Listed here are 5 T cell receptor beta chains from one sample, sequenced in a study of blood T cell repertoires in COVID-19. The protocol was immunoSEQ multiplex PCR, while the TCRdb copy is restricted to in-frame clones and leaves out a portion. The table includes some 19,000 clones, 75% to 85% detected once. Sequences were obtained from peripheral blood. Source of these receptors: a man older than 75 with acute or convalescent COVID-19.

The chain recombines TRBV19 with TRBJ1-1; the match to TRBD1 covers 8 bases. Losses at the gene ends were 0 bases for V and 4 bases for J; bases not matched to a gene: 4. CDR3 length: 15 amino acids. Germline V CDR1 and CDR2: LNHDA, SQIVND (reference sequence). For the CDR3, the DNA is TGTGCCAGTAGTATAGACAGGGGGCCGGTCACTGAAGCTTTCTTT. Amino acid sequence: CASSIDRGPVTEAFF.

CDR3 DNA: TGTGCCAGTTCTCCGGGACAGTTTTCCGAGAATGAGCAGTTCTTC. Translating gives CASSPGQFSENEQFF. V is TRBV19 and J is TRBJ2-1; 7 bases align to TRBD1. From germline, CDR1 is LNHDA and CDR2 SQIVND (reference sequence). The CDR3 totals 15 residues. V shed 8 bases and J 7 bases; nucleotides not matched to a gene: 14. Using reference TRBV19 and TRBJ2-1 for the parts outside the CDR3, the full variable domain is DGGITQSPKYLFRKEGQNVTLSCEQNLNHDAMYWYRQDPGQGLRLIYYSQIVNDFQKGDIAEGYSVSREKKESFPLTVTSAQKNPTAFYLCASSPGQFSENEQFFGPGTRLTVL.

The chain is built from TRBV12-3 or TRBV12-4 and TRBJ2-2; the match to TRBD1 covers 9 bases. This CDR3 contains 13 residues. V gave up 3 bases and J gave up 12 bases; unmatched junction bases: 5. CDR3 sequence: CASSLAGTGKLFF. In DNA form, the CDR3 reads TGTGCCAGCAGTTTGGCGGGGACAGGGAAGCTGTTTTTT.

This chain connects TRBV7-9 to TRBJ2-2; 13 bases map to TRBD2. The length of the CDR3 is 16 residues. V trimming: 1 base; J trimming: 4 bases; junction bases outside the gene matches: 0. Germline CDR1 reads SEHNR; CDR2 reads FQNEAQ (reference sequence). The chain's CDR3 is CASSLGLAGGTGELFF. DNA for the CDR3: TGTGCCAGCAGCTTAGGACTAGCGGGGGGCACCGGGGAGCTGTTTTTT.

This chain uses TRBV5-1 with TRBJ1-6; unclear D gene. CDR1 and CDR2 (germline): SGHRS, YFSETQ. The CDR3 is 12 amino acids. Trimming removed 5 bases at V and 7 bases at J, with 7 bases between. As DNA, the CDR3 is TGCGCCAGCAGGACCGGGAATTCACCCCTCCACTTT. Translating gives CASRTGNSPLHF.